These 28 T cell receptor beta chains were all obtained from the same sample, sequenced in a study of OX40 agonist ivuxolimab in advanced cancers. Data came from immunoSEQ multiplex PCR; TCRdb stores just in-frame clones and leaves some out. Here the sample spans about 42,000 clones, about four fifths being singletons. Sequences were derived from CD4+ or CD8+ T cells sorted from blood, sampled in a trial of the OX40 agonist ivuxolimab. These receptors originate from an adult with an advanced solid tumor such as melanoma, head and neck, liver or kidney cancer.

This clone showed up just a few times. The chain joins TRBV5-6 to TRBJ2-4; D remains ambiguous. CDR3 length: 13 residues. Germline V gene data show CDR1 as SGHDT and CDR2 as YYEEEE. Trimming pared 2 bases from V and 6 bases from J, leaving 9 bases between. The CDR3 nucleotides read TGTGCCAGCAGCTTATACGGGTCAAACATTCAGTACTTC. Protein sequence: CASSLYGSNIQYF.

This clone was found once. The genes are TRBV27 and TRBJ2-7, with D possibly TRBD2 on 8 matching bases. This CDR3 contains 14 residues. Germline-derived CDR1 and CDR2 are MNHEY and SMNVEV (reference sequence). Between the trimmed V and J ends, which lost 5 bases and 5 bases, there was a span of 16 bases. The CDR3 bases are TGTGCCAGCAGTCGGGAGGGGGCCCGGAACGAGCAGTACTTC. Residues: CASSREGARNEQYF.

The J gene is TRBJ2-3, the V gene TRBV7-3; D gene uncertain. Germline assignment: CDR1 SGHTA and CDR2 FQGTGA. V was trimmed by 5 bases and J by 6 bases, leaving 9 bases between them. This CDR3 spans 12 amino acids. The CDR3 region has the DNA TGTGCCAGCAGCGCTACCGGGGATACGCAGTATTTT. As protein: CASSATGDTQYF.

This clone was seen a handful of times. The J gene is TRBJ2-1, the V gene TRBV18, with TRBD2 identical over 13 bases. V lost 6 bases to trimming and J lost 6 bases; unmatched junction nucleotides: 5. Germline lookup yields CDR1 KGHSH and CDR2 LQKENI. This CDR3 has 15 amino acids. CDR3 DNA: TGTGCCAGCTCGCCTACTAGCGGGGGGGCCAATGAGCAGTTCTTC. Its protein is CASSPTSGGANEQFF.

This clone has a handful of counts. CDR3 sequence (DNA): TGTGCAAGTCGCTTGGGAACAGTCAATCAGCCCCAGCATTTT. Translated: CASRLGTVNQPQHF. The chain employs TRBV12-2 and TRBJ1-5. TRBV12-2 has pseudogene status. This CDR3 comprises 14 residues.

The rearrangement uses TRBV7-2 and TRBJ1-5; D is perhaps TRBD1 (5 bases). Trimming took off 5 bases at V and 6 bases at J, with 14 bases between the two ends. The CDR3 has 14 amino acids. CDR1 is SGHTA, CDR2 FQGNSA, per germline. CDR3 nucleotides: TGTGCCAGCAGCCCCGAGGGGTGGGGTCAGCCCCAGCATTTT. It encodes CASSPEGWGQPQHF. Complete variable domain (other parts from reference TRBV7-2 and TRBJ1-5): GAGVSQSPSNKVTEKGKDVELRCDPISGHTALYWYRQSLGQGLEFLIYFQGNSAPDKSGLPSDRFSAERTGGSVSTLTIQRTQQEDSAVYLCASSPEGWGQPQHFGDGTRLSIL.

This chain uses TRBV7-2 with TRBJ1-2, with TRBD1 matching 7 bases. The CDR3 covers 13 residues. With 4 bases clipped from V and 8 bases from J, the junction kept 7 bases outside the gene matches. In germline, CDR1 is SGHTA, CDR2 FQGNSA. As DNA, the CDR3 is TGTGCCAGCAGCTCTAATACAGGGGACGGCTACACCTTC. Amino acid sequence: CASSSNTGDGYTF.

This chain links TRBV9 with TRBJ2-7; either TRBD1 or TRBD2 may fit D (5 bases each). Germline V gene sequence: CDR1 SGDLS, CDR2 YYNGEE. This CDR3 is built from 11 residues. V was shortened by 4 bases and J by 5 bases, with 7 bases between the two germline ends. CDR3 coding DNA: TGTGCCAGCAGCCGGGGACACGAGCAGTACTTC. Translation gives CASSRGHEQYF.

V and J are TRBV5-1 and TRBJ1-1; a possible D gene is TRBD1 (5 bases). Germline V lookup: CDR1 SGHRS, CDR2 YFSETQ. CDR3 size: 17 residues. The ends were cut back, 0 bases at V and 4 bases at J, with 19 bases in the middle. The CDR3: CASSLGQGRGGGTEAFF. CDR3 bases: TGCGCCAGCAGCTTGGGGCAAGGGAGGGGTGGAGGCACTGAAGCTTTCTTT.

The chain couples TRBV27 to TRBJ2-3; 7 nucleotides agree with TRBD2. Germline V lookup: CDR1 MNHEY, CDR2 SMNVEV (reference sequence). Trimming removed 4 bases from V and 4 bases from J; junction bases left unmatched: 5. The CDR3 has 14 amino acids. This chain's CDR3 is CASSSRAGSDTQYF. Here the CDR3 DNA reads TGTGCCAGCAGTTCCCGAGCGGGGTCAGATACGCAGTATTTT.

This clone was counted once. The CDR3 here is CARRLTPGRSTQYF. The DNA for the CDR3 is TGTGCTAGACGTCTTACCCCCGGGAGGAGTACGCAGTATTTT. The V gene is TRBV12-5, the J gene TRBJ2-3; 7 bases are shared with TRBD2. J gave up 8 bases and V 9 bases, and 14 bases lay outside the gene matches. CDR1 and CDR2 from the germline V gene are LGHNT and FRNRAP. The CDR3 is 14 amino acids.

This chain connects TRBV11-2 to TRBJ2-5; possibly TRBD1 or TRBD2 for D (6 bases each). Per germline, CDR1 SGHAT and CDR2 FQNNGV. V was cut by 5 bases and J by 4 bases, with 17 bases left in between. The CDR3 length is 15 residues. The CDR3 DNA follows: TGTGCCAGCAGCGCCTTAGAAGGGGGGCTAGAGACCCAGTACTTC. Amino acids: CASSALEGGLETQYF. The full variable domain, with the rest looked up from reference TRBV11-2 and TRBJ2-5, is EAGVAQSPRYKIIEKRQSVAFWCNPISGHATLYWYQQILGQGPKLLIQFQNNGVVDDSQLPKDRFSAERLKGVDSTLKIQPAKLEDSAVYLCASSALEGGLETQYFGPGTRLLVL.

The chain recombines TRBV13 with TRBJ2-1; 8 nucleotides line up with TRBD1. The CDR3 length is 15 residues. After removal of 0 bases from V and 9 bases from J, the junction contained 7 bases not matched to a gene. The germline V gene encodes CDR1 PRHDT and CDR2 FYEKMQ (reference sequence). CDR3 amino acids: CASSLGDRVFGEQFF. In DNA form, the CDR3 reads TGTGCCAGCAGCTTAGGGGACAGGGTGTTTGGTGAGCAGTTCTTC.

CDR3 in DNA: TGTGCCAGCAGCTTAGATAGCGGAAACTACGAGCAGTACTTC. It specifies CASSLDSGNYEQYF. The rearrangement joins TRBV7-2 to TRBJ2-7, with a weak D call TRBD2 (6 bases). With 1 base removed from V and 3 bases from J, the gap between germline ends came to 10 bases. Germline loops: CDR1 SGHTA, CDR2 FQGNSA. The CDR3 is 14 amino acids.

The rearrangement uses TRBV27 and TRBJ1-1; the D is unclear. V lost 8 bases to trimming and J lost 5 bases, with 9 bases between them. CDR3 size: 11 residues. CDR1 MNHEY and CDR2 SMNVEV come from the germline V gene (reference sequence). The CDR3 spells CASFERTEAFF. The CDR3 DNA reads as TGTGCCAGCTTCGAAAGAACTGAAGCTTTCTTT.

The J gene is TRBJ2-7, the V gene TRBV9; TRBD1 or TRBD2 may be the D gene (5 bases each). The ends were cut back, 4 bases at V and 2 bases at J, with 13 bases in the middle. This CDR3 spans 14 amino acids. Germline CDR1 is SGDLS and CDR2 is YYNGEE. The CDR3 protein is CASSPEGDPYEQYF. The CDR3 DNA follows: TGTGCCAGCAGCCCAGAAGGGGACCCCTACGAGCAGTACTTC.

The V call is TRBV5-4, the J call TRBJ2-3; 11 positions agree with TRBD2. In germline, CDR1 is SGHNT, CDR2 YYREEE (reference sequence). The CDR3 covers 14 residues. With V trimmed by 5 bases and J by 5 bases, 4 bases remained unmatched. CDR3 DNA: TGTGCCAGCAGATCGGGGACTAGCGGAGATACGCAGTATTTT. This translates into CASRSGTSGDTQYF.

The V and J genes are TRBV10-3 and TRBJ2-7; D is possibly TRBD1 (6 bases). This CDR3 is built from 14 residues. Trimming shortened V by 3 bases and J by 3 bases, and 12 bases separated the two germline ends. The germline gives CDR1 ENHRY, CDR2 SYGVKD. This CDR3 is CAISDRTAHYEQYF. The CDR3 bases are TGTGCCATCAGTGATAGGACAGCTCACTACGAGCAGTACTTC.

The chain couples TRBV23-1 to TRBJ2-5; TRBD1 matches 12 bases. TRBV23-1 is an ORF, with its function uncertain. The ends lost 5 bases at V and 5 bases at J; junction bases unmatched: 15. This CDR3 is built from 18 residues. CDR3 nucleotide sequence: TGCGCCAGCAGTTCCGATTGGGGACAGGGGGCGTTTCGGGAGACCCAGTACTTC. Protein sequence: CASSSDWGQGAFRETQYF.

The J gene is TRBJ1-1, the V gene TRBV2; D gene unclear. The germline V and J ends were trimmed by 7 bases and 3 bases, with 15 bases remaining between them. The CDR3 sequence is 14 residues long. Germline V CDR1 and CDR2: SNHLY, FYNNEI. Written as DNA, the CDR3 is TGTGCCAGCAACGGACTTACGAAGGACACTGAAGCTTTCTTT. It encodes CASNGLTKDTEAFF.

The rearrangement joins TRBV5-1 to TRBJ1-1; 8 bases are a match to TRBD1. CDR1 is SGHRS, CDR2 YFSETQ, per germline. The CDR3 length is 13 residues. V was clipped by 0 bases and J by 9 bases; unmatched bases: 4. CDR3 residues: CASSLEGDRQAFF. The CDR3 nucleotides are TGCGCCAGCAGCTTGGAGGGGGACAGGCAAGCTTTCTTT.

The CDR3 bases are TGTGCCATCAGTGTTGGACTAGCGGGAGGCACCGGGGAGCTGTTTTTT. Protein product: CAISVGLAGGTGELFF. J is TRBJ2-2 and V is TRBV10-3; 14 bases match TRBD2. The V gene end was trimmed by 4 bases and the J gene end by 4 bases; junction bases not matched to a gene: 2. This CDR3 comprises 16 residues. Germline V gives CDR1 ENHRY, CDR2 SYGVKD.

This rearrangement joins TRBV27 to TRBJ1-1, with D perhaps TRBD1 (6 bases). Germline V lookup: CDR1 MNHEY, CDR2 SMNVEV (reference sequence). The CDR3 is 14 amino acids. Trimming pared 5 bases from V and 5 bases from J, leaving 15 bases between. In DNA form, the CDR3 reads TGTGCCAGCAGTCTTTCGGGGGCGGGAACTGAAGCTTTCTTT. Encoded protein: CASSLSGAGTEAFF.

The chain joins TRBV18 to TRBJ2-3; no reliable D call. The CDR3 is 16 residues long. V lost 0 bases, J lost 1 base, and 11 bases lay in between. Germline V gene lookup returns CDR1 KGHSH and CDR2 LQKENI. In DNA, the CDR3 is TGTGCCAGCTCACCACCCACTCTAGGGCGCACAGATACGCAGTATTTT. It encodes CASSPPTLGRTDTQYF. Together with reference TRBV18 and TRBJ2-3, the CDR3 gives the full variable domain: NAGVMQNPRHLVRRRGQEARLRCSPMKGHSHVYWYRQLPEEGLKFMVYLQKENIIDESGMPKERFSAEFPKEGPSILRIQQVVRGDSAAYFCASSPPTLGRTDTQYFGPGTRLTVL.

In this sample, this clone turned up once. The V gene is TRBV5-8, the J gene TRBJ2-1; TRBD2 matches 8 bases. The germline CDR1 and CDR2 sequences are SGHTS and YDEGEE. The CDR3 has 16 residues. The junction had 5 bases not matched to a gene; V was cut back by 3 bases and J by 0 bases. The CDR3 reads CASSYWTSSSYNEQFF. CDR3 nucleotide sequence: TGTGCCAGCAGCTACTGGACTAGCTCCTCCTACAATGAGCAGTTCTTC.

This clone was found a few times. The V gene is TRBV9, the J gene TRBJ1-1, with 9 positions matching TRBD1. The CDR3 covers 16 residues. The V and J ends lost 7 bases and 4 bases, in that order; junction bases with no gene match: 14. CDR1 is SGDLS, CDR2 YYNGEE, per germline. The CDR3 is CASSLGVGTGITEAFF. In nucleotides, the CDR3 is TGTGCCAGCTCACTTGGGGTAGGGACAGGGATCACTGAAGCTTTCTTT.

This clone was detected only once. The V and J genes are TRBV7-2 and TRBJ1-1; tentative D call: TRBD1 (6 bases). This CDR3 is 18 amino acids long. Germline CDR1 SGHTA, CDR2 FQGNSA. V lost 5 bases to trimming and J lost 0 bases, with 22 bases between them. CDR3 DNA sequence: TGTGCCAGCAGCATCACCGGGACACACATATCTTTGAACACTGAAGCTTTCTTT. Amino acids: CASSITGTHISLNTEAFF.

This chain uses TRBV7-3 with TRBJ2-1; D ambiguous. The CDR3 has 15 amino acids. V was shortened by 6 bases and J by 2 bases, with 14 bases between the two germline ends. The germline CDR1 and CDR2 sequences are SGHTA and FQGTGA. The CDR3 spells CASSISPYPYNEQFF. For the CDR3, the DNA is TGTGCCAGCAGTATTAGCCCTTACCCCTACAATGAGCAGTTCTTC.